These T cell receptor beta chains were read from a single sample in a study of shared clonotypes between healthy human individuals. Profiling relied on immunoSEQ multiplex PCR, and the TCRdb table lists in-frame clones only, not all of them. The sample records about 980,000 clones, more than 75% being singletons. Sequenced material: memory CD4+ T cells sorted from blood. These receptors all come from a man aged 18 to 30 in good health. Each CDR3 is given with its conserved first and last residue. D genes are given only for firm matches. Size is stated for part of the rows, as once, few or many counts, or as a class when the clone is expanded.

CASSYRGTGANVLTF | TGTGCCAGCAGTTACAGGGGAACTGGGGCCAACGTCCTGACTTTC | TRBV6-5 | once | TRBJ2-6 | .
CASSPTGGLYTGELFF | TGTGCCAGCAGCCCAACGGGGGGCCTTTACACCGGGGAGCTGTTTTTT | TRBV11-3 | . | TRBJ2-2 | .
CASSEVSYNEQFF | TGTGCCAGCAGTGAAGTCTCCTACAATGAGCAGTTCTTC | TRBV2 | . | TRBJ2-1 | .
CASSSGGVLNEKLFF | TGTGCCAGCAGCTCTGGAGGTGTCCTTAATGAAAAACTGTTTTTT | TRBV11-2 | . | TRBJ1-4 | .
CASRCRDRGNQPQHF | TGTGCCAGCAGATGCCGGGACAGGGGCAATCAGCCCCAGCATTTT | TRBV6-4 | . | TRBJ1-5 | TRBD1
CASTPGPNYGYTF | TGTGCCAGCACCCCCGGACCCAACTATGGCTACACCTTC | TRBV18 | . | TRBJ1-2 | .
CASSHVNQPQHF | TGTGCCAGCAGCCACGTCAATCAGCCCCAGCATTTT | TRBV7-9 | . | TRBJ1-5 | .
CACSRVTGANVLTF | TGTGCCTGCTCCAGGGTAACTGGGGCCAACGTCCTGACTTTC | TRBV30 | . | TRBJ2-6 | .
CASSAGVSYNEQFF | TGTGCCAGCAGCGCAGGAGTCTCGTACAATGAGCAGTTCTTC | TRBV7-8 | . | TRBJ2-1 | .
CASSQDGTSIYNEQFF | TGTGCCAGCAGCCAAGATGGGACTAGCATTTACAATGAGCAGTTCTTC | TRBV4-2 | . | TRBJ2-1 | TRBD2
CASIGTDSYEQYF | TGTGCCAGCATAGGGACAGACTCCTACGAGCAGTACTTC | TRBV28 | . | TRBJ2-7 | TRBD1
CASSHLAGGTGELFF | TGTGCCAGCAGTCACCTAGCGGGGGGAACCGGGGAGCTGTTTTTT | TRBV6-4 | . | TRBJ2-2 | TRBD2
CASSEPGQGSEQYF | TGTGCCAGCAGTGAACCGGGACAGGGAAGCGAGCAGTACTTC | TRBV6-1 | once | TRBJ2-7 | TRBD1
CASSPNRGREEEQYF | TGTGCCAGCTCCCCCAACAGGGGGCGAGAAGAAGAGCAGTACTTC | TRBV18 | . | TRBJ2-7 | TRBD1
CASSYIANEQFF | TGTGCCAGCAGTTACATTGCCAATGAGCAGTTCTTC | TRBV9 | once | TRBJ2-1 | .
CASSRDSNQPQHF | TGTGCCAGCAGTCGCGACAGCAATCAGCCCCAGCATTTT | TRBV2 | . | TRBJ1-5 | .
CASGSPPYQPQHF | TGTGCTAGTGGTTCTCCTCCATATCAGCCCCAGCATTTT | TRBV12-5 | few | TRBJ1-5 | .
CASSPGRGSTDTQYF | TGTGCCAGCAGCCCGGGACGCGGAAGCACAGATACGCAGTATTTT | TRBV2 | many | TRBJ2-3 | .
CSVGPGSGSGGAFF | TGCAGCGTTGGCCCGGGCAGTGGGAGCGGGGGAGCTTTCTTT | TRBV29-1 | few | TRBJ1-1 | .
CASSMGDTEAFF | TGTGCCAGCTCAATGGGGGATACTGAAGCTTTCTTT | TRBV18 | . | TRBJ1-1 | .
CASSGHPGILYSPLHF | TGTGCCAGCAGCGGACACCCTGGGATACTTTATTCACCCCTCCACTTT | TRBV6-6 | many | TRBJ1-6 | .
CASSGLNRAGNTIYF | TGTGCCAGCAGCGGCCTTAACAGGGCCGGAAACACCATATATTTT | TRBV9 | . | TRBJ1-3 | .
CASSLDGELFF | TGTGCCAGCAGCTTGGACGGGGAGCTGTTTTTT | TRBV5-4 | . | TRBJ2-2 | .
CASSPGTSGSRTYEQYF | TGTGCCAGCAGCCCTGGGACTAGCGGGAGTAGGACGTACGAGCAGTACTTC | TRBV7-2 | . | TRBJ2-7 | TRBD2
CASSGTGVGYSPLHF | TGTGCCAGCAGTGGGACAGGGGTAGGGTATTCACCCCTCCACTTT | TRBV28 | once | TRBJ1-6 | TRBD1
CASSQDTQGAQPQHF | TGTGCCAGCAGCCAAGATACGCAGGGGGCTCAGCCCCAGCATTTT | TRBV4-2 | few | TRBJ1-5 | TRBD1